This T cell receptor beta chain was recorded in a study of T cell responses to AZD1222 COVID-19 vaccine. Across the study: Recipients boosted at about 4 weeks or about 12 weeks are pooled.

TCRdb's table, derived via immunoSEQ multiplex PCR, lists solely in-frame clones and lacks some. Among under 150,000 clones listed, just over 90% were seen once. The CDR3 totals 15 residues. Study-wide results and caveats: When two AZD1222 doses had been given, Spike-specific TCR breadth and depth rose.

As to this clone: Its antigen is currently unknown.

The source of this sequence is an adult in good health. Here the sequenced sample was peripheral blood, taken on day 0 of AZD1222 vaccination. V is TRBV21-1 and J is TRBJ2-1; the D call TRBD1 from the table was never checked on the DNA. TRBV21-1 is reported as a pseudogene. As DNA, the CDR3 is TGTGCCAGCATTTTAGGGGGGGACAGGGTCTATGAGCAGTTCTTC. It specifies CASILGGDRVYEQFF.